This passage covers 24 T cell receptor beta chains from one sample sequenced in a study of blood T cell repertoires in COVID-19. Profiling relied on immunoSEQ multiplex PCR, and the TCRdb table lists in-frame clones only, not all of them. The sample lists some 150,000 clones; 86% were seen once. The sequenced sample was PBMCs or T cells enriched from blood (not recorded which). The source is a man in his fifties who had recovered from COVID-19.

The genes are TRBV5-1 and TRBJ1-2; tentatively, D is TRBD1 (5 bases). CDR3 length equals 14 residues. Germline values: CDR1 SGHRS, CDR2 YFSETQ. V was shortened by 4 bases and J by 3 bases, with 13 bases between the two germline ends. The CDR3 spells CASSGAVKDYGYTF. DNA of the CDR3: TGCGCCAGCAGCGGGGCAGTTAAGGACTATGGCTACACCTTC.

The V and J genes are TRBV7-3 and TRBJ2-1, with D tentatively TRBD1 (6 bases). The CDR3 spans 18 residues. V was cut by 5 bases and J by 0 bases, with 20 bases left in between. Germline loops: CDR1 SGHTA, CDR2 FQGTGA. Here the CDR3 DNA reads TGTGCCAGCAGCCCGAGGCCGACAGGTTTGAGCTCCTACAATGAGCAGTTCTTC. It yields the protein CASSPRPTGLSSYNEQFF.

The rearrangement uses TRBV5-1 and TRBJ2-5, with D maybe TRBD2 (7 bases). Trimming pared 2 bases from V and 5 bases from J, leaving 13 bases between. Germline V lookup: CDR1 SGHRS, CDR2 YFSETQ. The CDR3 runs 14 residues. The CDR3 DNA follows: TGCGCCAGCAGCTTCGGCGGGGGCGCGGAGACCCAGTACTTC. It codes for CASSFGGGAETQYF.

The chain combines TRBV24-1 with TRBJ2-3; TRBD1 aligns across 10 bases. Trimming removed 4 bases from V and 2 bases from J; junction bases left unmatched: 8. Germline CDR1 KGHDR, CDR2 SFDVKD. The CDR3 extends over 17 amino acids. The CDR3 DNA follows: TGTGCCACCAGTGACCCTAGACAGGGGGCCTCCACAGATACGCAGTATTTT. This translates into CATSDPRQGASTDTQYF.

J is TRBJ2-1 and V is TRBV6-5; 7 bases align to TRBD2. The V and J ends lost 6 bases and 0 bases, in that order; junction bases with no gene match: 5. The CDR3 runs 15 residues. Germline V gene sequence: CDR1 MNHEY, CDR2 SVGAGI. The CDR3 nucleotides read TGTGCCAGCAGATCTAGCGGAATCTCCTACAATGAGCAGTTCTTC. It translates to CASRSSGISYNEQFF.

This sequence joins TRBV11-1 and TRBJ1-2; 10 bases align to TRBD1. This CDR3 region has 13 residues. The V segment lost 4 bases and the J segment 6 bases; nucleotides outside the gene matches: 2. CDR1 and CDR2 from the germline V gene are SGHAT and FQDESV (reference sequence). This CDR3 is CASSWGTGDGYTF. For the CDR3, the DNA is TGTGCCAGCAGCTGGGGGACAGGGGATGGCTACACCTTC.

The chain links TRBV2 to TRBJ1-2, with 7 bases aligning to TRBD1. This CDR3 has 13 amino acids. The V gene's germline CDR1 is SNHLY and CDR2 FYNNEI. J lost 2 bases, V lost 5 bases, and 2 bases had no gene match. CDR3 sequence (DNA): TGTGCCAGCAGTTTGACAGGGAACTATGGCTACACCTTC. Protein sequence: CASSLTGNYGYTF.

The chain is built from TRBV11-2 and TRBJ2-1; perhaps TRBD2 as D (6 bases). Germline V gene sequence: CDR1 SGHAT, CDR2 FQNNGV. This CDR3 contains 16 residues. V lost 6 bases and J lost 1, with 16 bases in between. The CDR3 nucleotides are TGTGCCAGCAGGCAAGGGGCGGGGTCGTCCTACAATGAGCAGTTCTTC. Translated: CASRQGAGSSYNEQFF.

The chain joins TRBV5-1 to TRBJ1-4, with 7 bases identical to TRBD1. J was trimmed by 8 bases and V by 0 bases; bases with no gene match: 13. CDR1 and CDR2 from the germline V gene are SGHRS and YFSETQ. This CDR3 has 17 amino acids. This chain's CDR3 is CASSLVPTGTASEKLFF. CDR3 DNA: TGCGCCAGCAGCTTGGTTCCCACCGGGACAGCTTCAGAAAAACTGTTTTTT.

V gene TRBV30 combines with J gene TRBJ1-6, with 7 nucleotides matching TRBD1. Germline V CDR1 and CDR2: GTSNPN, SVGIG (reference sequence). This CDR3 has 14 residues. The ends lost 0 bases at V and 9 bases at J; junction bases unmatched: 5. DNA of the CDR3: TGTGCCTGGAGTGTAAGGGGGCTTGCTTCACCCCTCCACTTT. Amino acid sequence: CAWSVRGLASPLHF.

The J gene is TRBJ2-1, the V gene TRBV2; D is unclear. V was trimmed by 3 bases and J by 12 bases, leaving 18 bases between them. The CDR3 spans 14 residues. The germline gives CDR1 SNHLY, CDR2 FYNNEI. The CDR3 spells CASSDRSRSPGQFF. CDR3 bases: TGTGCCAGCAGTGATCGGAGTCGATCCCCCGGGCAGTTCTTC.

In this sample, this clone turned up a few times. The rearrangement uses TRBV2 and TRBJ1-2; D possibly corresponds to TRBD1 (6 bases). Germline values: CDR1 SNHLY, CDR2 FYNNEI. V lost 5 bases to trimming and J lost 3 bases, with 13 bases between them. This CDR3 region has 14 residues. The CDR3 is CASSLQGFDYGYTF. Written as DNA, the CDR3 is TGTGCCAGCAGTTTACAGGGATTCGACTATGGCTACACCTTC.

The chain recombines TRBV28 with TRBJ1-2; 7 positions match TRBD1. Germline V gene sequence: CDR1 MDHEN, CDR2 SYDVKM. V was clipped by 6 bases and J by 8 bases; unmatched bases: 15. The CDR3 spans 15 residues. The CDR3 nucleotides read TGTGCCAGCAGGCGGGATCGACAGGGAACGGGAGGCTACACCTTC. Translation: CASRRDRQGTGGYTF.

The rearrangement links TRBV28 to TRBJ1-4; D gene unclear. The ends were cut back, 5 bases at V and 10 bases at J, with 11 bases in the middle. The CDR3 loop spans 12 amino acids. Germline V gives CDR1 MDHEN, CDR2 SYDVKM. CDR3 nucleotides: TGTGCCAGCAGTACCCTCAGAGGAAAACTGTTTTTT. Amino acid sequence: CASSTLRGKLFF.

V usage is TRBV11-2 and J usage is TRBJ2-3; 10 positions agree with TRBD2. J lost 0 bases, V lost 2 bases, and 11 bases had no gene match. This CDR3 has 19 amino acids. Germline V lookup: CDR1 SGHAT, CDR2 FQNNGV. As DNA, the CDR3 is TGTGCCAGCAGCTTAAGATGGTCTCCTAGCGGGAGTAGCACAGATACGCAGTATTTT. Its protein is CASSLRWSPSGSSTDTQYF.

The chain uses TRBV7-9 and TRBJ1-6, with a weak D call TRBD1 (6 bases). Germline V lookup: CDR1 SEHNR, CDR2 FQNEAQ (reference sequence). V was shortened by 2 bases and J by 14 bases, with 16 bases between the two germline ends. The CDR3 is 14 amino acids. This CDR3 reads CASSLRARTEALHF. The CDR3, as DNA: TGTGCCAGCAGCTTACGGGCAAGGACAGAAGCCCTCCACTTT.

The genes are TRBV19 and TRBJ2-6, with D tentatively TRBD2 (5 bases). CDR1 is LNHDA, CDR2 SQIVND, per germline (reference sequence). The CDR3 has 12 residues. V was cut by 10 bases and J by 2 bases, with 6 bases left in between. CDR3 DNA: TGTGCCACGAGGGCTGGGGCCAACGTCCTGACTTTC. Residues: CATRAGANVLTF.

DNA of the CDR3: TGTGCCAGCAGCTCGTCGACAGAACAGTACTTC. Its translation is CASSSSTEQYF. V is TRBV7-9 and J is TRBJ2-7; D may be TRBD1 (5 bases). This CDR3 has 11 amino acids. CDR1 and CDR2 (germline): SEHNR, FQNEAQ (reference sequence). V was trimmed by 4 bases and J by 10 bases, leaving 11 bases between them. The complete variable domain, with remaining parts taken from reference TRBV7-9 and TRBJ2-7, reads DTGVSQNPRHKITKRGQNVTFRCDPISEHNRLYWYRQTLGQGPEFLTYFQNEAQLEKSRLLSDRFSAERPKGSFSTLEIQRTEQGDSAMYLCASSSSTEQYFGPGTRLTVT.

V gene TRBV2 combines with J gene TRBJ2-5; D remains unclear. Germline V gives CDR1 SNHLY, CDR2 FYNNEI. The ends were cut back, 6 bases at V and 3 bases at J, with 5 bases in the middle. This CDR3 is built from 11 residues. The CDR3 sequence is CASSPEETQYF. CDR3 in DNA: TGTGCCAGCAGCCCTGAAGAGACCCAGTACTTC.

This sequence joins TRBV4-3 and TRBJ1-4; D is unclear. Trimming cost V 0 bases and J 8 bases, with 10 bases left between them. The germline V gene encodes CDR1 LGHNA and CDR2 YSLEER. The CDR3 sequence is 14 residues long. In nucleotides, the CDR3 is TGCGCCAGCAGCCAAGATCGGACTTACGAAAAACTGTTTTTT. Protein product: CASSQDRTYEKLFF.

The chain combines TRBV30 with TRBJ1-1; TRBD1 matches 9 bases. Germline V gives CDR1 GTSNPN, CDR2 SVGIG (reference sequence). The CDR3 length is 15 residues. The junction had 9 bases not matched to a gene; V was cut back by 2 bases and J by 5 bases. The chain's CDR3 is CAWSPRTGEKTEAFF. DNA for the CDR3: TGTGCCTGGAGTCCAAGGACAGGGGAAAAGACTGAAGCTTTCTTT.

The chain uses TRBV10-3 and TRBJ2-3; a possible D gene is TRBD1 (6 bases). Germline CDR1 is ENHRY and CDR2 is SYGVKD. Trimming pared 10 bases from V and 0 bases from J, leaving 20 bases between. CDR3 length: 16 amino acids. The DNA for the CDR3 is TGTGCCACCCTAACGCAACAGGGTATTAGCACAGATACGCAGTATTTT. Amino acid sequence: CATLTQQGISTDTQYF.

The CDR3 sequence is CATSGVTSGRGEQFF. The CDR3 DNA reads TGTGCCACCAGCGGGGTGACTAGCGGAAGGGGTGAGCAGTTCTTC. V and J are TRBV15 and TRBJ2-1; 9 bases are shared with TRBD2. Germline loops: CDR1 LNHNV, CDR2 YYDKDF (reference sequence). The V and J ends lost 5 bases and 9 bases, in that order; junction bases with no gene match: 11. This CDR3 has 15 residues.

A note on this clone: Different DNA sequences within this sample yield the same CDR3. The V and J genes are TRBV28 and TRBJ1-1, with 7 bases that match TRBD1. Germline assignment: CDR1 MDHEN and CDR2 SYDVKM. CDR3 length: 13 residues. The V and J ends lost 6 bases and 4 bases, in that order; junction bases with no gene match: 5. The CDR3 bases are TGTGCCAGCAGCCGCAGACAGGGCACTGAAGCTTTCTTT. It encodes CASSRRQGTEAFF.